These 20 T cell receptor beta chains were all obtained from the same sample, sequenced in a study of OX40 agonist ivuxolimab in advanced cancers. Libraries were prepared by immunoSEQ multiplex PCR; TCRdb keeps only in-frame clonotypes and omits some of them. The table has tens of thousands of clones, roughly 90% seen once. The starting material was CD4+ or CD8+ T cells sorted from blood, obtained in a trial of the OX40 agonist ivuxolimab. The receptors were sampled from an adult with an advanced solid tumor such as melanoma, head and neck, liver or kidney cancer.

This clone was seen more than once but under ten times. The rearrangement uses TRBV19 and TRBJ2-3; 9 bases line up with TRBD1. This CDR3 contains 14 residues. Germline CDR1 and CDR2: LNHDA and SQIVND (reference sequence). The ends lost 4 bases at V and 4 bases at J; junction bases unmatched: 3. The CDR3 region has the DNA TGTGCCAGTAGTAGTTGGACAGGGGCAGATACGCAGTATTTT. Its translation: CASSSWTGADTQYF.

The chain links TRBV4-1 to TRBJ2-1; D might be TRBD2 (6 bases). The germline V gene encodes CDR1 MGHRA and CDR2 YSYEKL. Trimming left V 0 bases short and J 0 bases short, with 9 bases between. CDR3 size: 16 residues. CDR3 region: CASSQDLGGSYNEQFF. The CDR3 coding sequence is TGCGCCAGCAGCCAAGATTTGGGGGGCTCCTACAATGAGCAGTTCTTC.

This chain links TRBV27 with TRBJ2-1; D may be TRBD1 (6 bases). Germline V gives CDR1 MNHEY, CDR2 SMNVEV (reference sequence). Trimming shortened V by 5 bases and J by 6 bases, and 8 bases separated the two germline ends. The CDR3 spans 12 residues. The CDR3 nucleotides are TGTGCCAGCAGTGGACAGTTCAATGAGCAGTTCTTC. The encoded protein is CASSGQFNEQFF.

This clone appeared a single time. V usage is TRBV11-1 and J usage is TRBJ1-1; D is unresolved. The CDR3 contains 14 residues. Trimming removed 4 bases at V and 1 base at J, with 10 bases between. Looked up from germline, CDR1 is SGHAT and CDR2 is FQDESV (reference sequence). CDR3 sequence: CASSSGFSNTEAFF. CDR3 bases: TGTGCCAGCAGCTCAGGTTTTTCGAACACTGAAGCTTTCTTT.

The chain employs TRBV9 and TRBJ2-5; 7 bases agree with TRBD1. The CDR3 covers 15 residues. V shed 0 bases and J 2 bases; nucleotides not matched to a gene: 4. In germline, CDR1 is SGDLS, CDR2 YYNGEE. CDR3 residues: CASSVGVGQQETQYF. As DNA, the CDR3 is TGTGCCAGCAGCGTAGGGGTGGGACAGCAAGAGACCCAGTACTTC.

The chain links TRBV7-6 to TRBJ1-1; D unresolved. From germline, CDR1 is SGHVS and CDR2 FNYEAQ. The CDR3 runs 14 residues. Trimming took 5 bases from V and 4 from J, leaving 14 bases between them. The CDR3 protein is CASSQGSGGTEAFF. CDR3 bases: TGTGCCAGCAGCCAAGGTTCAGGTGGCACTGAAGCTTTCTTT.

This sequence joins TRBV14 and TRBJ1-2, with D perhaps TRBD1 (5 bases). Germline CDR1 reads SGHDN; CDR2 reads FVKESK. This CDR3 contains 13 residues. V dropped 4 bases and J dropped 8 bases, with 14 bases sitting between them. Here the CDR3 DNA reads TGTGCCAGCAGCCCGAATCCACGGGGGGGCTACACCTTC. Translated: CASSPNPRGGYTF.

V gene TRBV19 combines with J gene TRBJ2-2; 7 bases agree with TRBD1. V trimming: 4 bases; J trimming: 2 bases; junction bases outside the gene matches: 4. Germline lookup yields CDR1 LNHDA and CDR2 SQIVND (reference sequence). The CDR3 totals 15 residues. In DNA form, the CDR3 reads TGTGCCAGTAGTACCGGGACAGCTAACACCGGGGAGCTGTTTTTT. This gives the protein CASSTGTANTGELFF.

This chain uses TRBV7-9 with TRBJ1-2; 9 bases agree with TRBD1. In germline, CDR1 is SEHNR, CDR2 FQNEAQ (reference sequence). Trimming removed 5 bases from V and 4 bases from J; junction bases left unmatched: 5. CDR3 length: 14 residues. CDR3 DNA: TGTGCCAGCAGCCCCGGGACAGGGCTCTATGGCTACACCTTC. It is translated as CASSPGTGLYGYTF.

The chain links TRBV6-5 to TRBJ2-7, with 9 bases matching TRBD1. The CDR3 runs to 11 residues. The J segment lost 5 bases and the V segment lost 8 bases, leaving 1 base of the junction unmatched. Germline V gene lookup returns CDR1 MNHEY and CDR2 SVGAGI. The CDR3 here is CASGQGNEQYF. DNA of the CDR3: TGTGCCAGCGGACAGGGGAACGAGCAGTACTTC.

The chain couples TRBV11-3 to TRBJ1-6; D uncertain. The V gene's germline CDR1 is SGHNT and CDR2 YENEEA. The CDR3 is 14 residues long. With 1 base removed from V and 6 bases from J, the gap between germline ends came to 7 bases. CDR3 sequence (DNA): TGTGCCAGCAGCTTAGTGTCGGCTAATTCACCCCTCCACTTT. Translating gives CASSLVSANSPLHF.

The chain joins TRBV11-2 to TRBJ2-5, with no clear D. CDR1 SGHAT and CDR2 FQNNGV come from the germline V gene. This CDR3 is built from 15 residues. With 1 base removed from V and 5 bases from J, the gap between germline ends came to 14 bases. As DNA, the CDR3 is TGTGCCAGCAGCTTAGGGTCAGTAAGGACGGAGACCCAGTACTTC. It yields the protein CASSLGSVRTETQYF. The variable domain in full, with the rest retrieved from reference TRBV11-2 and TRBJ2-5, is EAGVAQSPRYKIIEKRQSVAFWCNPISGHATLYWYQQILGQGPKLLIQFQNNGVVDDSQLPKDRFSAERLKGVDSTLKIQPAKLEDSAVYLCASSLGSVRTETQYFGPGTRLLVL.

This clone was found once. V and J are TRBV7-9 and TRBJ2-1; TRBD2 matches at 7 bases. The CDR3 is made up of 15 amino acids. Germline V lookup: CDR1 SEHNR, CDR2 FQNEAQ (reference sequence). Unmatched junction bases numbered 2, after V lost 3 bases and J lost 0 bases. The CDR3 sequence: CASSFLAVSYNEQFF. The CDR3 DNA follows: TGTGCCAGCAGCTTTCTAGCGGTCTCCTACAATGAGCAGTTCTTC.

The chain recombines TRBV7-2 with TRBJ1-2, with TRBD1 as a possible D gene (5 bases). V lost 5 bases and J 0 bases, leaving 13 bases between the germline ends. The CDR3 consists of 15 residues. The germline gives CDR1 SGHTA, CDR2 FQGNSA. This chain's CDR3 is CASSRDGSANYGYTF. The CDR3 bases are TGTGCCAGCAGCAGGGACGGGTCAGCTAACTATGGCTACACCTTC.

The chain employs TRBV7-2 and TRBJ2-2, with TRBD2 matching over 10 bases. V dropped 5 bases and J dropped 5; count of bases not matched to a gene: 5. The CDR3 loop spans 15 amino acids. Germline lookup yields CDR1 SGHTA and CDR2 FQGNSA. The CDR3 sequence is CASSRASGRTGELFF. DNA of the CDR3: TGTGCCAGCAGCCGTGCTAGCGGGAGAACCGGGGAGCTGTTTTTT.

This clone came up once. V gene TRBV5-6 combines with J gene TRBJ2-7; D is perhaps TRBD2 (7 bases). V was shortened by 4 bases and J by 4 bases, with 15 bases between the two germline ends. The CDR3 contains 14 residues. Per the germline V gene, CDR1 is SGHDT and CDR2 is YYEEEE. The CDR3 DNA sequence: TGTGCCAGCAGCCGAGGGGGGGTGTGGTACGAGCAGTACTTC. This codes for CASSRGGVWYEQYF. The full variable domain, with the rest looked up from reference TRBV5-6 and TRBJ2-7, is DAGVTQSPTHLIKTRGQQVTLRCSPKSGHDTVSWYQQALGQGPQFIFQYYEEEERQRGNFPDRFSGHQFPNYSSELNVNALLLGDSALYLCASSRGGVWYEQYFGPGTRLTVT.

The chain uses TRBV10-3 and TRBJ1-4; D is undetermined. The V gene's germline CDR1 is ENHRY and CDR2 SYGVKD. The V end was cut by 4 bases, the J end by 4 bases, with 7 bases between. This CDR3 spans 13 amino acids. CDR3 sequence: CAISVTGNEKLFF. The CDR3 DNA reads as TGTGCCATCAGTGTGACTGGTAATGAAAAACTGTTTTTT.

The J gene is TRBJ2-5, the V gene TRBV7-9; D uncertain. The V end was cut by 4 bases, the J end by 2 bases, with 2 bases between. Germline loops: CDR1 SEHNR, CDR2 FQNEAQ (reference sequence). The CDR3 loop spans 11 amino acids. CDR3 in amino acids: CASSWQETQYF. In DNA form, the CDR3 reads TGTGCCAGCAGCTGGCAAGAGACCCAGTACTTC.

This clone was observed once. V and J are TRBV6-8 and TRBJ2-5; D gene ambiguous. Germline CDR1 and CDR2: MNHGY and SAAAGT. Trimming removed 2 bases from V and 1 base from J, with 11 bases in between. The CDR3 consists of 15 residues. In DNA, the CDR3 is TGTGCCAGCAGTTACACAGTCACTCTCCAAGAGACCCAGTACTTC. Residues: CASSYTVTLQETQYF.

The rearrangement links TRBV28 to TRBJ1-5; 9 positions match TRBD1. The CDR3 length is 17 residues. CDR1 and CDR2 from the germline V gene are MDHEN and SYDVKM. Unmatched junction bases numbered 15, after V lost 6 bases and J lost 6 bases. CDR3 residues: CASRSKPIGQGSQPQHF. DNA of the CDR3: TGTGCCAGCAGATCTAAACCTATCGGACAGGGGAGTCAGCCCCAGCATTTT.